Given below is one T cell receptor (beta chain) in context. It lacks a known antigen. The input lacks base qualities; no much larger clone sits a single base away. Looking up the germline V gene yields CDR1 SGHRS and CDR2 YFSETQ. From the cysteine up to the phenylalanine, the CDR3 has a length of 15 residues. The only DNA kept is the CDR3, 45 bases in frame from the first base. Here V drops 0 bases and J drops 5 bases, and the junction holds 5 bases not matched to any gene. This record belongs to a study of T-cell reconstitution after alpha-beta-depleted transplantation in children (dated by TCRdb to 2016 to 2018). Regarding the complete study: Using TCR repertoire profiling, the study followed T-cell immune reconstitution in a quantitative way in children after TCRalphabeta/CD19-depleted allogeneic hematopoietic cell transplantation. The paper as a whole reports these results and caveats: In some patients, high TCRbeta diversity at day 60 was attributed to recipient T cells and intrathymic progenitors that had survived conditioning. About two months after transplant, the apparently early recovery of alphabetaT-cell counts reportedly depended on just several hundred clones that had expanded rapidly and came from non-depleted graft cells. Over subsequent months, a decline in hyperexpanded clone frequencies was noted, and after one year, T-cell counts and TCRbeta diversity were mostly ascribed to newly produced T cells.

Library preparation used PCR. TCRdb shows the sequencer as Illumina HiSeq 2500. Molecular barcoding was employed in the preparation of TCR libraries, with unique molecular identifiers being used to normalize TCRbeta repertoire quantification. In-frame beta chains were kept once TCRdb had trimmed the public reads at Q25 with fastp and called clones with MiXCR. Each entry is one CDR3 protein sequence, shown with its most common DNA and genes. The sample table shows 210,000 or so distinct CDR3 sequences, and about a tenth are seen once. The top ten hold roughly 27% of the sample. Sample treatment or condition, as interpreted from the label and publication: allogeneic hematopoietic cell transplantation with graft depleted of TCRalphabeta T cells and CD19 B cells. Transplant recipients were children who received TCRalphabeta/CD19-depleted allogeneic hematopoietic cell grafts.

This receptor chain uses TRBV5-1 and TRBJ2-5; 9 of the junction bases match TRBD1. The material sequenced was PBMCs, taken before TCRalphabeta/CD19-depleted stem cell transplant. This clonotype was sampled from a child less than two years old with acute myeloid leukemia, due to receive a stem cell transplant. The sequence in DNA is TGCGCCAGCAGCTTGGCCTGGACAGGGGTGGAGACCCAGTACTTC. This yields the protein CASSLAWTGVETQYF.